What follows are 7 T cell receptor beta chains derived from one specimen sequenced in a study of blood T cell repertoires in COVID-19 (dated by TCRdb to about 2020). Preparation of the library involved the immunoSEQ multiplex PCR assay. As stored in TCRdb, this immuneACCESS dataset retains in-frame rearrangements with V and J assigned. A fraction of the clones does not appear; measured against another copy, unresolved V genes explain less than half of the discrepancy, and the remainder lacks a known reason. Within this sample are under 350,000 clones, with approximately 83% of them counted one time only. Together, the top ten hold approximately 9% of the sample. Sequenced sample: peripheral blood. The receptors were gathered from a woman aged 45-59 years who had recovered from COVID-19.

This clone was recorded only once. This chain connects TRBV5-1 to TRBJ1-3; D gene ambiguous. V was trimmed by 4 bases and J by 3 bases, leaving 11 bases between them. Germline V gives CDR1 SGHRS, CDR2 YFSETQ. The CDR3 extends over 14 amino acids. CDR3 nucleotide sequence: TGCGCCAGCAGCCCGGGAAGTAGTGGAAACACCATATATTTT. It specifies CASSPGSSGNTIYF.

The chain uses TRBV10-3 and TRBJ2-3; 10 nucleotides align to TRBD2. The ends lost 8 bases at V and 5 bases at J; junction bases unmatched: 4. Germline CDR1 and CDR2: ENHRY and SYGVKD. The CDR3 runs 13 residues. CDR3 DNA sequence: TGTGCCATCCTAATAGCGGGGGGAGATACGCAGTATTTT. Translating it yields CAILIAGGDTQYF.

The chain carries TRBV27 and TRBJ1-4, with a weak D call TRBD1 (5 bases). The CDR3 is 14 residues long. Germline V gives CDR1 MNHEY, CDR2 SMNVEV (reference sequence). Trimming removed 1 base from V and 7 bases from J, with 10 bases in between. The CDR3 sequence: CASSLLGLGEKLFF. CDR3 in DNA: TGTGCCAGCAGTTTATTGGGGCTCGGTGAAAAACTGTTTTTT.

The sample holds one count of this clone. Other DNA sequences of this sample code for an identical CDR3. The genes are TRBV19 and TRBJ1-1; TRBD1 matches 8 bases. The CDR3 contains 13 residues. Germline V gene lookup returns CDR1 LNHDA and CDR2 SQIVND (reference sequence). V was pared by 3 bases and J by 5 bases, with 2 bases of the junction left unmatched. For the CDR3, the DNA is TGTGCCAGTAGTATTGACAGGGGAACTGAAGCTTTCTTT. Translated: CASSIDRGTEAFF.

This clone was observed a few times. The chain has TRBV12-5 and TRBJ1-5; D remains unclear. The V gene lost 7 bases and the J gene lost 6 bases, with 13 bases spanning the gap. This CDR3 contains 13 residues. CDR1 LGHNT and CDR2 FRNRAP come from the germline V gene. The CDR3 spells CASVAHRGQPQHF. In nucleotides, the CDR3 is TGTGCTAGTGTTGCTCATCGGGGTCAGCCCCAGCATTTT.

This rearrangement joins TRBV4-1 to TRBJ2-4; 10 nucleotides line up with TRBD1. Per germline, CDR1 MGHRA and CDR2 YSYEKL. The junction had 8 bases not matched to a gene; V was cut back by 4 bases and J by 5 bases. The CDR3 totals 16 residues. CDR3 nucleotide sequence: TGCGCCAGCAGCCGGCCCGGGACAGGGGAGGAAAACATTCAGTACTTC. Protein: CASSRPGTGEENIQYF.

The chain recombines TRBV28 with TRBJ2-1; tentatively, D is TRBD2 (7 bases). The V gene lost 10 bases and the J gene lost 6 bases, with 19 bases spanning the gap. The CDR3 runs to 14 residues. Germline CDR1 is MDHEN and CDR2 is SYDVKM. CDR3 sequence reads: CATRASGGRNEQFF. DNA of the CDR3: TGTGCCACCAGGGCTTCCGGGGGGCGCAATGAGCAGTTCTTC.